This T cell receptor beta chain was retrieved from a study of T cell repertoires in cytomegalovirus infection. TCRdb re-called the reads through MiXCR, storing one row per CDR3 protein. The data show about half a million distinct CDR3 sequences, 25% to 35% seen once. Germline CDR1 is MGHRA and CDR2 is YSYEKL. With 4 bases removed from V and 0 bases from J, the gap between germline ends came to 21 bases. The CDR3 is 18 residues long. This clonotype was recorded a few times. Its target is not known. This clonotype was sampled from a human donor in good health (CMV status not recorded). Some clones in this sample may be carry-over from other donors' samples. The genes are TRBV4-1 and TRBJ1-1, with a possible D match to TRBD1 (6 bases). This specimen consisted of cultured PBMCs, obtained from culture after CMV antigen stimulation. The CDR3 here is CASSPRQVTVGVNTEAFF. As DNA, the CDR3 is TGCGCCAGCAGCCCGAGACAGGTAACCGTAGGGGTGAACACTGAAGCTTTCTTT.